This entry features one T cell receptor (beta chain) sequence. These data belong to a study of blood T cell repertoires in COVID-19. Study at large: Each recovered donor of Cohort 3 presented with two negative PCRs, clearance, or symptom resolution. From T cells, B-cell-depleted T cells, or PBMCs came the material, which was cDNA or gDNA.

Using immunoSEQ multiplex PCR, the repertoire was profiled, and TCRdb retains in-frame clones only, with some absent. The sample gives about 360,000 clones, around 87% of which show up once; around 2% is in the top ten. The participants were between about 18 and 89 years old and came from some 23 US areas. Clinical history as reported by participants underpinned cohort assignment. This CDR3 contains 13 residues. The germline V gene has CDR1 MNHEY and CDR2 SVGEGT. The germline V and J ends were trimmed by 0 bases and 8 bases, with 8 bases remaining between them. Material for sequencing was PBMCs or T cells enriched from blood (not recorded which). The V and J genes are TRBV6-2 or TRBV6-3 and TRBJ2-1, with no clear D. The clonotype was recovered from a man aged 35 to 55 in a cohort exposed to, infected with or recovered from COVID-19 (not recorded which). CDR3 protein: CASSYSSRDEQFF. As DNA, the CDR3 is TGTGCCAGCAGTTACTCGAGTAGAGATGAGCAGTTCTTC.